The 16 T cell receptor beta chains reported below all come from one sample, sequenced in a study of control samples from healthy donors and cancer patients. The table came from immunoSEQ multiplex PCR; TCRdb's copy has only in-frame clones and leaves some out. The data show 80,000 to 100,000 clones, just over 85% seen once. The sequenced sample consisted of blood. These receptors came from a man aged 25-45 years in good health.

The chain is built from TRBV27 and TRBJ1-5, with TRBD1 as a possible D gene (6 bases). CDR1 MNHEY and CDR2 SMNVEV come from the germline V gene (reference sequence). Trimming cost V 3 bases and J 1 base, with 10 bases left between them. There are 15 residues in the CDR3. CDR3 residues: CASSFQGFSNQPQHF. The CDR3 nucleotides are TGTGCCAGCAGTTTCCAGGGGTTCAGCAATCAGCCCCAGCATTTT.

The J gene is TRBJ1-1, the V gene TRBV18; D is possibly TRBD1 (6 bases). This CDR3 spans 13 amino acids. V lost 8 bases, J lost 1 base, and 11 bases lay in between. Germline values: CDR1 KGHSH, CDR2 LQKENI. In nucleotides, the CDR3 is TGTGCCAGCCGAAGGGGGGAGAACACTGAAGCTTTCTTT. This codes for CASRRGENTEAFF.

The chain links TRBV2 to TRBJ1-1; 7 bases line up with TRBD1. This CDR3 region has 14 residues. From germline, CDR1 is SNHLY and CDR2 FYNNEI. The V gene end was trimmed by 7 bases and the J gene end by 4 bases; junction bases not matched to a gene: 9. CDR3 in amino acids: CASIRQGGATEAFF. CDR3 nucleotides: TGTGCCAGCATCAGACAGGGTGGAGCCACTGAAGCTTTCTTT.

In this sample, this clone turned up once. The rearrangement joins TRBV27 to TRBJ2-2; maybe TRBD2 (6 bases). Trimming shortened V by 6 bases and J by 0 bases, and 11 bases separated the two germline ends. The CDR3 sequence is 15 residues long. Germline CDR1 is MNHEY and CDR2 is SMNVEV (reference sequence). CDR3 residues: CASRGTLSNTGELFF. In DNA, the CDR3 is TGTGCCAGCAGGGGGACTCTTTCGAACACCGGGGAGCTGTTTTTT.

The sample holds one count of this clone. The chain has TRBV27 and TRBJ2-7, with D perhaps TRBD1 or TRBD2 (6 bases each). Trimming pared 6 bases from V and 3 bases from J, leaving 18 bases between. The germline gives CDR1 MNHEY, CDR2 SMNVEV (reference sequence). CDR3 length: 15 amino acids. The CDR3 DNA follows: TGTGCCAGCAGGTGGGGGGCCAGGGCCGACTACGAGCAGTACTTC. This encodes CASRWGARADYEQYF.

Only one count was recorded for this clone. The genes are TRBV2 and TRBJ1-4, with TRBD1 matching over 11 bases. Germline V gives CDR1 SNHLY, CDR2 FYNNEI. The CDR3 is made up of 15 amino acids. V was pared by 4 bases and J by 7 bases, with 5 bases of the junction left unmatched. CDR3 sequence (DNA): TGTGCCAGCAGTGCGGACAGGGGGCGCCCTGAAAAACTGTTTTTT. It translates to CASSADRGRPEKLFF.

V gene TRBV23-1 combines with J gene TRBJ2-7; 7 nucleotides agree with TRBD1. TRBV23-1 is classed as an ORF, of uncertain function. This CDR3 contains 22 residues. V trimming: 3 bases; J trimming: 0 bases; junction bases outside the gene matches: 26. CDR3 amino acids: CASSHTRLRTGGYRIPSYEQYF. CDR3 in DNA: TGCGCCAGCAGTCACACCCGCCTCCGGACAGGTGGCTACCGGATACCCTCCTACGAGCAGTACTTC.

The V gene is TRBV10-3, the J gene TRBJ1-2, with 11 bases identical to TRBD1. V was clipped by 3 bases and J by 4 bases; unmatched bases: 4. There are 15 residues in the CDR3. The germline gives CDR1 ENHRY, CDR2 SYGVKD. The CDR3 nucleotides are TGTGCCATCAGTGAAGGTGGGACAGGGGGCTATGGCTACACCTTC. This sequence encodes CAISEGGTGGYGYTF.

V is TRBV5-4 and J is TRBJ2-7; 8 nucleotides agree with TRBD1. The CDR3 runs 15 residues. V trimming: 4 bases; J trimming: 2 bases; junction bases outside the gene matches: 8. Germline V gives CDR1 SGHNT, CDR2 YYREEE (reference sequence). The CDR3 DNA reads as TGTGCCAGCAGCCCCGGACAGGGTTTAGCCTACGAGCAGTACTTC. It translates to CASSPGQGLAYEQYF. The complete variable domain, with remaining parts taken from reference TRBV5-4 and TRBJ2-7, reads ETGVTQSPTHLIKTRGQQVTLRCSSQSGHNTVSWYQQALGQGPQFIFQYYREEENGRGNFPPRFSGLQFPNYSSELNVNALELDDSALYLCASSPGQGLAYEQYFGPGTRLTVT.

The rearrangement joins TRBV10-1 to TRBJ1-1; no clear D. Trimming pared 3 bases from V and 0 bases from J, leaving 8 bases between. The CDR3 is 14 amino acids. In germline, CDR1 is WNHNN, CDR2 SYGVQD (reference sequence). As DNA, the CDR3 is TGCGCCAGCAGTGACGAGGGTATGAACACTGAAGCTTTCTTT. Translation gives CASSDEGMNTEAFF.

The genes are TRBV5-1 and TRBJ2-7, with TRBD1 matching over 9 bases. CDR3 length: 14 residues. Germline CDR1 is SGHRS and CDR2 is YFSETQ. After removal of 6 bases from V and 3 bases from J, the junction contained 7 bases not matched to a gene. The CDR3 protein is CASTRRTGDYEQYF. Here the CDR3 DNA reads TGCGCCAGCACCCGCAGGACAGGGGACTACGAGCAGTACTTC. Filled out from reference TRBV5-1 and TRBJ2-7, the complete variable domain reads KAGVTQTPRYLIKTRGQQVTLSCSPISGHRSVSWYQQTPGQGLQFLFEYFSETQRNKGNFPGRFSGRQFSNSRSEMNVSTLELGDSALYLCASTRRTGDYEQYFGPGTRLTVT.

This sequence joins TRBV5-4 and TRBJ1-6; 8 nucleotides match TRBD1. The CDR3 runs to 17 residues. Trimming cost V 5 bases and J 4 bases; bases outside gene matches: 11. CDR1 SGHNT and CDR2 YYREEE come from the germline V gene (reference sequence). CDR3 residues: CASSFNRGGFYNSPLHF. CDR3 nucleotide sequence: TGTGCCAGCAGTTTTAACAGGGGGGGTTTTTATAATTCACCCCTCCACTTT.

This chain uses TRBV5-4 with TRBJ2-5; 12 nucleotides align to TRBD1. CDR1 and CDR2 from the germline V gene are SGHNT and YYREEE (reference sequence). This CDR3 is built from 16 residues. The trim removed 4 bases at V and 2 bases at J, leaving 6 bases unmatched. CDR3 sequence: CASSPRDRGRQETQYF. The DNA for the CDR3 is TGTGCCAGCAGCCCGAGGGACAGGGGGCGGCAAGAGACCCAGTACTTC.

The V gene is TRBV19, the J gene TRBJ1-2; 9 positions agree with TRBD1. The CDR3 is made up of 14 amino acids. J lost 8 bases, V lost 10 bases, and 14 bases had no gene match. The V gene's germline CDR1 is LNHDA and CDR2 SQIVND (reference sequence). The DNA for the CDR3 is TGTGCCACCTCCGGATGGGACAGGGTCGGAGGCTACACCTTC. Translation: CATSGWDRVGGYTF.

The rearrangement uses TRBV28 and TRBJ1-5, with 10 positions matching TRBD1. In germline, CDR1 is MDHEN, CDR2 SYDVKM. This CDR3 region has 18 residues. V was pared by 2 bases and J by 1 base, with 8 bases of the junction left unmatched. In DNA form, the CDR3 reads TGTGCCAGCAGTTTAGGAGACAGGGGGCGTTGGAGCAATCAGCCCCAGCATTTT. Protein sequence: CASSLGDRGRWSNQPQHF.

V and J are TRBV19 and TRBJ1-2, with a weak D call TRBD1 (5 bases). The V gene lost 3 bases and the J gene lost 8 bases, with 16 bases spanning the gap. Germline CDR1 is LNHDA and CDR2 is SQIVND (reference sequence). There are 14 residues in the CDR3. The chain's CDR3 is CASSIGAGWTGYTF. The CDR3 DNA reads TGTGCCAGTAGTATTGGGGCTGGGTGGACCGGCTACACCTTC. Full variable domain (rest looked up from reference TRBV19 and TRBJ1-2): DGGITQSPKYLFRKEGQNVTLSCEQNLNHDAMYWYRQDPGQGLRLIYYSQIVNDFQKGDIAEGYSVSREKKESFPLTVTSAQKNPTAFYLCASSIGAGWTGYTFGSGTRLTVV.